A single TCR beta chain is shown here with its context. This specimen belongs to a study of blood T cell repertoires in COVID-19. Looking at the study overall: COVID-19 samples from acute and convalescent phases originated in the United States, Italy and Spain. The analysed material was cDNA or gDNA that came from T cells, B-cell-depleted T cells, or PBMCs.

Seattle patients were enrolled while actively infected and followed longitudinally. Original processing notes: Cell counts per sample came from amplifying reference gene primers. Using immunoSEQ multiplex PCR, the repertoire was profiled, and TCRdb retains in-frame clones only, with some absent. That table furnishes V, J and clone size, whereas the DNA furnished D and trimming. This repertoire shows 300,000 to 350,000 clones, 90% found once; its top ten account for roughly 2.9%. The CDR3 spans 14 residues. The V and J ends lost 3 bases and 8 bases respectively, with 16 bases between them. Germline V gene sequence: CDR1 KGHSH, CDR2 LQKENI.

The V gene is TRBV18, the J gene TRBJ1-2; possible D gene TRBD1, 6 bases. Material for sequencing was peripheral blood. The source is a woman between 25 and 40 years old with COVID-19, enrolled during active disease. CDR3 nucleotides: TGTGCCAGCTCACCGGTACAGGGAAGGAAGGGCTACACCTTC. It yields the protein CASSPVQGRKGYTF. The complete variable domain, with remaining parts taken from reference TRBV18 and TRBJ1-2, reads NAGVMQNPRHLVRRRGQEARLRCSPMKGHSHVYWYRQLPEEGLKFMVYLQKENIIDESGMPKERFSAEFPKEGPSILRIQQVVRGDSAAYFCASSPVQGRKGYTFGSGTRLTVV.